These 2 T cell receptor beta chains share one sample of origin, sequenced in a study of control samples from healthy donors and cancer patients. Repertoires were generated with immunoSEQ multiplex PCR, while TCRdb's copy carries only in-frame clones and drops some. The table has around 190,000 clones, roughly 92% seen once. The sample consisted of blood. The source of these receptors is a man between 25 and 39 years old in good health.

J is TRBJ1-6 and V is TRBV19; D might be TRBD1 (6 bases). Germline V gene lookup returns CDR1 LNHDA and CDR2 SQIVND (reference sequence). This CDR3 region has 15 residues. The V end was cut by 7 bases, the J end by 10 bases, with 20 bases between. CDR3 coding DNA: TGTGCCAGTACTCCGGATGGCGGGGGGCGATCACCCCTCCACTTT. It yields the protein CASTPDGGGRSPLHF.

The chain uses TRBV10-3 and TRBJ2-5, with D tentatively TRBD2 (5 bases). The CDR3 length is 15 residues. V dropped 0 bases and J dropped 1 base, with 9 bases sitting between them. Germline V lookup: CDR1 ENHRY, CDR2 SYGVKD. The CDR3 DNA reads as TGTGCCATCAGTGAGTCGGAGGCTACCCAAGAGACCCAGTACTTC. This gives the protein CAISESEATQETQYF.